Sequencing of this T cell receptor beta chain was carried out in a study of cytomegalovirus exposure and HLA in healthy donors. Study-wide context: As an earlier analysis found, around 170 million T cells yielded around 110 million unique TCR beta sequences.

PCR amplification relied on 60 Vbeta primers (plus 13 Jbeta primers). The protocol was immunoSEQ multiplex PCR, while the TCRdb copy is restricted to in-frame clones and leaves out a portion. The sample carries approximately 130,000 clones, under 85% recorded once. The V segment lost 0 bases and the J segment 8 bases; nucleotides outside the gene matches: 6. The CDR3 runs 14 residues. The germline gives CDR1 GTSNPN, CDR2 SVGIG (reference sequence). The source is a boy aged 10-17 years in good health and CMV-seronegative. The chain joins TRBV30 to TRBJ1-4; 7 bases are shared with TRBD1. Sequencing used PBMCs. The CDR3 sequence is CAWSVKQGSEKLFF. The CDR3 region has the DNA TGTGCCTGGAGTGTGAAACAGGGGAGCGAAAAACTGTTTTTT.